Each of the 18 T cell receptor beta chains below was sequenced from the same sample in a study of long-term antiretroviral therapy in people with HIV. Sequencing used immunoSEQ v3.0 at survey level. Clones were sequenced by immunoSEQ multiplex PCR, and TCRdb holds only the in-frame ones, with some missing. The repertoire holds under 20,000 clones, over 75% seen once, with approximately 10% in the top ten. This sample comprised unsorted PBMCs, obtained 0.3 years after starting antiretroviral therapy. Receptor source: a man between 60 and 75 years old with HIV.

The chain joins TRBV18 to TRBJ2-7; D is ambiguous. The CDR3 spans 12 residues. The V and J ends lost 3 bases and 0 bases respectively, with 3 bases between them. CDR1 is KGHSH and CDR2 is LQKENI in the germline V gene. DNA of the CDR3: TGTGCCAGCTCACCCAGCTCCTACGAGCAGTACTTC. The encoded protein is CASSPSSYEQYF.

This chain joins TRBV9 and TRBJ2-1; D is undetermined. The CDR3 runs 14 residues. V was trimmed by 4 bases and J by 0 bases, leaving 8 bases between them. Germline lookup yields CDR1 SGDLS and CDR2 YYNGEE. Here the CDR3 reads CASSLGSSYNEQFF. DNA for the CDR3: TGTGCCAGCAGCCTCGGTAGCTCCTACAATGAGCAGTTCTTC.

The J gene is TRBJ2-3, the V gene TRBV10-1; possibly TRBD2 for D (6 bases). V was pared by 3 bases and J by 3 bases, with 10 bases between. CDR1 is WNHNN, CDR2 SYGVQD, per germline (reference sequence). CDR3 length: 14 amino acids. The CDR3 reads CASSDREITDTQYF. As DNA, the CDR3 is TGCGCCAGCAGTGACCGGGAGATTACAGATACGCAGTATTTT.

CDR3 nucleotide sequence: TGTGCCAGCAGCGTACTAGCGGGGGCTAGCAACTTGAACACTGAAGCTTTCTTT. Protein: CASSVLAGASNLNTEAFF. This chain connects TRBV9 to TRBJ1-1, with TRBD1 as a possible D gene (6 bases). This CDR3 is 18 amino acids long. Per germline, CDR1 SGDLS and CDR2 YYNGEE. Trimming took 1 base from V and 0 from J, leaving 19 bases between them. The variable domain in full, with the rest retrieved from reference TRBV9 and TRBJ1-1, is DSGVTQTPKHLITATGQRVTLRCSPRSGDLSVYWYQQSLDQGLQFLIQYYNGEERAKGNILERFSAQQFPDLHSELNLSSLELGDSALYFCASSVLAGASNLNTEAFFGQGTRLTVV.

The genes are TRBV6-5 and TRBJ1-6; no definite D call. The CDR3 has 15 residues. The V gene lost 2 bases and the J gene lost 9 bases, with 14 bases spanning the gap. CDR1 MNHEY and CDR2 SVGAGI come from the germline V gene. The CDR3 DNA sequence: TGTGCCAGCAGTTACGCTTACGGTGAGGGTTCACCCCTCCACTTT. Amino acid sequence: CASSYAYGEGSPLHF.

The chain joins TRBV7-9 to TRBJ1-3; the D gene is possibly TRBD1 (6 bases). The CDR3 length is 15 residues. V was trimmed by 8 bases and J by 3 bases, leaving 17 bases between them. Germline CDR1 reads SEHNR; CDR2 reads FQNEAQ (reference sequence). The CDR3 spells CASEHQGTFGNTIYF. As DNA, the CDR3 is TGTGCCAGCGAACATCAGGGGACTTTTGGAAACACCATATATTTT.

The chain has TRBV28 and TRBJ1-4; D remains unclear. Trimming took off 6 bases at V and 7 bases at J, with 18 bases between the two ends. This CDR3 region has 15 residues. Germline V gene data show CDR1 as MDHEN and CDR2 as SYDVKM. CDR3 loop: CASRAPGSSSEKLFF. The CDR3 coding sequence is TGTGCCAGCAGGGCTCCGGGATCCAGCTCTGAAAAACTGTTTTTT.

This chain uses TRBV18 with TRBJ2-2; D gene unclear. This CDR3 is built from 15 residues. The V end lost 5 bases, the J end lost 4 bases, and 14 bases lay between the germline ends. CDR1 and CDR2 from the germline V gene are KGHSH and LQKENI. The CDR3 DNA sequence: TGTGCCAGCTCATCACGGCAGGTCGGCACCGGGGAGCTGTTTTTT. Translation gives CASSSRQVGTGELFF.

J is TRBJ1-3 and V is TRBV5-1; D is unclear. Germline V gives CDR1 SGHRS, CDR2 YFSETQ. The CDR3 has 16 amino acids. The ends were cut back, 4 bases at V and 0 bases at J, with 14 bases in the middle. CDR3 bases: TGCGCCAGCAGCATACGGACGGGAGCCTCTGGAAACACCATATATTTT. Protein sequence: CASSIRTGASGNTIYF.

The chain has TRBV9 and TRBJ2-3; D ambiguous. This CDR3 has 14 residues. V was clipped by 1 base and J by 1 base, with 7 bases between them. The germline gives CDR1 SGDLS, CDR2 YYNGEE. CDR3 in amino acids: CASSVSGGTDTQYF. In DNA form, the CDR3 reads TGTGCCAGCAGCGTATCTGGGGGCACAGATACGCAGTATTTT. Together with reference TRBV9 and TRBJ2-3, the CDR3 gives the full variable domain: DSGVTQTPKHLITATGQRVTLRCSPRSGDLSVYWYQQSLDQGLQFLIQYYNGEERAKGNILERFSAQQFPDLHSELNLSSLELGDSALYFCASSVSGGTDTQYFGPGTRLTVL.

This chain joins TRBV7-8 and TRBJ1-5; 8 bases line up with TRBD1. V lost 7 bases to trimming and J lost 7 bases; unmatched junction nucleotides: 12. Per germline, CDR1 SGHVS and CDR2 FQNEAQ. The CDR3 totals 15 residues. CDR3 in amino acids: CASTRWTGIDQPQHF. The CDR3 nucleotides read TGTGCCAGCACCCGATGGACAGGGATCGACCAGCCCCAGCATTTT.

J is TRBJ2-2 and V is TRBV6-5, with D possibly called TRBD1 or TRBD2 (5 bases each). The V end was cut by 10 bases, the J end by 1 base, with 13 bases between. Germline CDR1 is MNHEY and CDR2 is SVGAGI. The CDR3 loop spans 14 amino acids. The CDR3 protein is CAIRLGGNTGELFF. For the CDR3, the DNA is TGTGCCATAAGACTTGGGGGGAACACCGGGGAGCTGTTTTTT.

The J gene is TRBJ2-3, the V gene TRBV5-1; no clear D gene. The ends were cut back, 2 bases at V and 0 bases at J, with 7 bases in the middle. CDR3 length equals 14 residues. Germline CDR1 and CDR2: SGHRS and YFSETQ. The chain's CDR3 is CASSFRSSTDTQYF. CDR3 sequence (DNA): TGCGCCAGCAGCTTCCGATCTAGCACAGATACGCAGTATTTT.

This clone was seen only once. The chain employs TRBV5-1 and TRBJ1-1; D perhaps matches TRBD1 (6 bases). The V and J ends lost 0 bases and 0 bases respectively, with 6 bases between them. This CDR3 region has 14 residues. Looked up from germline, CDR1 is SGHRS and CDR2 is YFSETQ. The CDR3 sequence: CASSLDRVNTEAFF. The CDR3 coding sequence is TGCGCCAGCAGCTTGGACAGGGTGAACACTGAAGCTTTCTTT.

The chain recombines TRBV27 with TRBJ2-7, with a tentative D call TRBD2 (5 bases). The CDR3 has 14 residues. Trimming cost V 8 bases and J 2 bases, with 16 bases left between them. In germline, CDR1 is MNHEY, CDR2 SMNVEV (reference sequence). The CDR3 protein is CASPPSGSPYEQYF. The CDR3 coding sequence is TGTGCCAGCCCGCCTTCGGGGAGTCCCTACGAGCAGTACTTC.

The V call is TRBV4-1, the J call TRBJ2-3; TRBD1 aligns across 9 bases. CDR1 MGHRA and CDR2 YSYEKL come from the germline V gene. V lost 3 bases and J lost 5; bases outside the gene matches: 9. CDR3 length: 16 residues. CDR3 sequence reads: CASSHGGQGRRDTQYF. The DNA for the CDR3 is TGCGCCAGCAGCCATGGGGGACAGGGCCGGAGAGATACGCAGTATTTT.

V is TRBV14 and J is TRBJ2-1; 8 bases agree with TRBD2. Germline V gives CDR1 SGHDN, CDR2 FVKESK. J lost 9 bases, V lost 8 bases, and 15 bases had no gene match. The CDR3 spans 15 residues. CDR3 sequence (DNA): TGTGCCAGCGCAGCGACTATCGGGGGGGCCCCTGAGCAGTTCTTC. This gives the protein CASAATIGGAPEQFF.

The chain recombines TRBV18 with TRBJ2-4; 7 nucleotides agree with TRBD2. Germline-derived CDR1 and CDR2 are KGHSH and LQKENI. The CDR3 length is 16 residues. After removal of 4 bases from V and 8 bases from J, the junction contained 14 bases not matched to a gene. DNA of the CDR3: TGTGCCAGCTCACTCCCAAGACAGCGGGAAAAGCACATTCAGTACTTC. Translated, it gives CASSLPRQREKHIQYF.